The clone carrying this T cell receptor beta chain was recorded at least ten times. No antigen is known for it. Patients picked for sequencing had shown CD8+CD57+ cell expansion detected by flow cytometry. All participating patients were living with severe acquired aplastic anemia. The source of the sample is a study of CD8+CD57+ T cells in acquired aplastic anemia. Profiling of TCR beta VDJ combinations and CDR3 sequences used genomic DNA as template. MiXCR was run by TCRdb on the reads, yielding one entry per CDR3 protein. The sample carries under 350,000 distinct CDR3 sequences, around three fifths recorded once. V lost 4 bases and J 0 bases, leaving 14 bases between the germline ends. The CDR3 sequence is 16 residues long. CDR1 is SEHNR, CDR2 FQNEAQ, per germline (reference sequence). Whole-study results and caveats: Overlapping CD8+ CDR3 repertoires of patients and controls contained roughly 29 shared sequences.

This TCR came from a human donor with aplastic anemia. The specimen sequenced was sorted CD4+, CD8+, or CD8+CD57+ T cells (not recorded which) from PBMCs. The chain is built from TRBV7-9 and TRBJ2-3; D is possibly TRBD1 (5 bases). CDR3 coding DNA: TGTGCCAGCAGCTCAACAGGAGTCTCTAGCACAGATACGCAGTATTTT. Protein: CASSSTGVSSTDTQYF.